This is a list of T cell receptor beta chains from one sample in a study of T cells in Graves' hyperthyroidism and ophthalmopathy. TCRdb called the multiplex PCR reads again in MiXCR, with one record for every CDR3 protein. The table lists 350,000 to 450,000 distinct CDR3 sequences, 17% of them singletons. Specimen: blood. The receptors derive from a woman aged 25 to 39 with Graves' hyperthyroidism that later progressed to Graves' ophthalmopathy. The CDR3 runs from the conserved cysteine through the conserved F or W. A D gene is named only where the DNA matches it firmly. Clone size appears in some rows only: once, few, many, or a class for an expanded clone.

TRBV19	NA	many	TRBJ2-7	TGTGCCAGTAGTATGGGGCAGGTAAGCTCCTACGAGCAGTACTTC	CASSMGQVSSYEQYF
TRBV28	NA	many	TRBJ1-2	TGTGCCAGCAGTTCAGCACCAGCTAACTATGGCTACACCTTC	CASSSAPANYGYTF
TRBV30	NA	NA	TRBJ1-2	TGTGCCTGGGGAAGGCAGGTGGACGACTATGGCTACACCTTC	CAWGRQVDDYGYTF
TRBV6-9	NA	NA	TRBJ1-1	TGTGCCAGCAGTTACGACGGGGGGTATGGTACTGAAGCTTTCTTT	CASSYDGGYGTEAFF
TRBV2	NA	once	TRBJ2-7	TGTGCCAGCAGTGAAGTCGACTCAAACTCCTACGAGCAGTACTTC	CASSEVDSNSYEQYF
TRBV29-1	NA	many	TRBJ1-2	TGCAGCGTTGAAAGCGGCAGTCGCTATGGCTACACCTTC	CSVESGSRYGYTF
TRBV9	NA	few	TRBJ2-3	TGTGCCAGCAGCGTAGATCGATCCGGGGGGCGAGATACGCAGTATTTT	CASSVDRSGGRDTQYF
TRBV28	TRBD2	many	TRBJ2-7	TGTGCCAGCAGATACCGTCATAGCGGGAGGGGAGCCTACGAGCAGTACTTC	CASRYRHSGRGAYEQYF
TRBV4-1	NA	many	TRBJ1-2	TGCGCCAGCAGCCAAGATTACGCGGGCGCCCTTTATGGCTACACCTTC	CASSQDYAGALYGYTF
TRBV30	TRBD1	many	TRBJ2-7	TGTGCCTGGAGTGTCGACAGGGGCTACGAGCAGTACTTC	CAWSVDRGYEQYF
TRBV2	NA	many	TRBJ2-2	TGTGCCAGCAGCCTCGAACCTCCTCGGAACACCGGGGAGCTGTTTTTT	CASSLEPPRNTGELFF
TRBV28	NA	many	TRBJ1-2	TGTGCCAGCAGTTCAGGGTTAAATGGCTACACCTTC	CASSSGLNGYTF
TRBV12-3/TRBV12-4	NA	NA	TRBJ2-1	TGTGCCAGCAGCAAAGGTATGGGGACTGAGCAGTTCTTC	CASSKGMGTEQFF
TRBV12-3/TRBV12-4	NA	many	TRBJ2-7	TGTGCCAGCAGTTTCGGCGGGGAGTACGAGCAGTACTTC	CASSFGGEYEQYF
TRBV7-8	TRBD1	NA	TRBJ2-2	TGTGCCAGCAGTACAGGGGTTATGAACACCGGGGAGCTGTTTTTT	CASSTGVMNTGELFF
TRBV3-1	NA	few	TRBJ2-1	TGTGCCAGCAGCCAAGAGTGGGCAGGGAGTTACAATGAGCAGTTCTTC	CASSQEWAGSYNEQFF
TRBV28	TRBD1	many	TRBJ2-7	TGTGCCAGCAGTTTATCGGGACAGAGCTCCTACGAGCAGTACTTC	CASSLSGQSSYEQYF